This TCR beta chain was identified in a study of spatial heterogeneity in lung cancer. Study details: Consistently, beta-chain sequences turned up in larger numbers than alpha-chain sequences did.

The time point is: sample taken at primary tumor resection. Each CDR3 protein gets one entry after TCRdb re-called the 5' RACE reads with MiXCR. The repertoire includes 40,000 to 50,000 distinct CDR3 sequences, roughly 15% of them detected once, and 50% to 70% sits in the top ten. The V and J ends lost 5 bases and 3 bases, in that order; junction bases with no gene match: 3. CDR3 length equals 13 residues. Germline V gene sequence: CDR1 SGHTA, CDR2 FQGNSA. This sequence joins TRBV7-2 and TRBJ2-7, with 8 bases lining up with TRBD2. The sequence came from a male donor with early-stage non-small cell lung cancer. The source was PBMCs, collected at surgery. CDR3: CASSRGLVYEQYF. The CDR3 bases are TGTGCCAGCAGCCGGGGACTAGTCTACGAGCAGTACTTC.